The rows below give T cell receptor beta chains drawn from one sample of a study of OX40 agonist ivuxolimab in advanced cancers. Produced via immunoSEQ multiplex PCR; TCRdb's table is partial and in-frame only. The sample carries some 51,000 clones, around 85% recorded once. The sample was CD4+ or CD8+ T cells sorted from blood, taken in a trial of the OX40 agonist ivuxolimab. The receptor source for this set is an adult with an advanced solid tumor such as melanoma, head and neck, liver or kidney cancer. The conserved cysteine and the conserved F or W are not part of the CDR3 here. D genes are given only for firm matches. Clone sizes are given selectively: once, few, many, or a class where the clone is expanded.

v_gene: TRBV27; d_gene: -; abundance: -; j_gene: TRBJ1-5; CDR3aa: ASSPTTGIQPQH
v_gene: TRBV19; d_gene: -; abundance: -; j_gene: TRBJ2-3; CDR3aa: ASSIALADTQY
v_gene: TRBV4-1; d_gene: -; abundance: -; j_gene: TRBJ2-2; CDR3aa: ASSQGTGTETGELF
v_gene: TRBV6-5; d_gene: -; abundance: -; j_gene: TRBJ1-1; CDR3aa: ASRHRYTEAF
v_gene: TRBV6-5; d_gene: -; abundance: -; j_gene: TRBJ1-1; CDR3aa: ASSPDGNTEAF
v_gene: TRBV9; d_gene: -; abundance: -; j_gene: TRBJ2-3; CDR3aa: ASSLLGGDSSDTQY
v_gene: TRBV2; d_gene: -; abundance: -; j_gene: TRBJ2-1; CDR3aa: ASTPPGIRYNEQF
v_gene: TRBV19; d_gene: -; abundance: once; j_gene: TRBJ2-3; CDR3aa: ASSIEGRRFTQY
v_gene: TRBV6-1; d_gene: -; abundance: -; j_gene: TRBJ1-1; CDR3aa: ASRAISEEAF
v_gene: TRBV4-1; d_gene: TRBD1; abundance: -; j_gene: TRBJ1-5; CDR3aa: ASSAVPTGLNQPQH
v_gene: TRBV27; d_gene: -; abundance: -; j_gene: TRBJ1-5; CDR3aa: ASSLGARQPQH
v_gene: TRBV28; d_gene: -; abundance: -; j_gene: TRBJ2-3; CDR3aa: ASSFQGGQDTQY
v_gene: TRBV6-4; d_gene: TRBD1; abundance: -; j_gene: TRBJ1-2; CDR3aa: ASSDGTGRAQGYT
v_gene: TRBV4-1; d_gene: -; abundance: -; j_gene: TRBJ1-2; CDR3aa: ASSQGWGYT
v_gene: TRBV21-1; d_gene: -; abundance: -; j_gene: TRBJ2-3; CDR3aa: ASSPTNQPSGGAPDTQY
v_gene: TRBV5-4; d_gene: -; abundance: few; j_gene: TRBJ1-1; CDR3aa: ASLFAGGTEAF
v_gene: TRBV19; d_gene: -; abundance: -; j_gene: TRBJ1-2; CDR3aa: ASTANFEGYT
v_gene: TRBV27; d_gene: -; abundance: once; j_gene: TRBJ1-6; CDR3aa: ASRDYYNSPLH
v_gene: TRBV6-6; d_gene: -; abundance: -; j_gene: TRBJ1-1; CDR3aa: ASSYFDTLNTEAF
v_gene: TRBV27; d_gene: TRBD1; abundance: -; j_gene: TRBJ2-3; CDR3aa: ASSSAGTDFTDTQY
v_gene: TRBV5-6; d_gene: TRBD1; abundance: -; j_gene: TRBJ2-3; CDR3aa: ASSLAGTDTDTQY
v_gene: TRBV5-3; d_gene: -; abundance: -; j_gene: TRBJ1-2; CDR3aa: ANHTGNLYGYT
v_gene: TRBV27; d_gene: -; abundance: medium-sized; j_gene: TRBJ1-5; CDR3aa: ASSPEPSGGEPQH
v_gene: TRBV11-2; d_gene: -; abundance: -; j_gene: TRBJ1-1; CDR3aa: ASSFPRALNTEAF
v_gene: TRBV27; d_gene: -; abundance: -; j_gene: TRBJ2-7; CDR3aa: ASSIGVSYEQY
v_gene: TRBV7-9; d_gene: -; abundance: -; j_gene: TRBJ2-7; CDR3aa: ASSLVTGSRVKQY
v_gene: TRBV7-8; d_gene: -; abundance: -; j_gene: TRBJ2-7; CDR3aa: ASSWGPGASSYEQY
v_gene: TRBV9; d_gene: -; abundance: -; j_gene: TRBJ2-1; CDR3aa: ASSVGGEQF
v_gene: TRBV7-7; d_gene: -; abundance: -; j_gene: TRBJ2-5; CDR3aa: ASSLGGAGDQY
v_gene: TRBV7-9; d_gene: -; abundance: -; j_gene: TRBJ2-7; CDR3aa: ASIPQSSYEQY
v_gene: TRBV7-7; d_gene: -; abundance: -; j_gene: TRBJ2-1; CDR3aa: ASSIGQITEQF
v_gene: TRBV6-1; d_gene: TRBD1; abundance: -; j_gene: TRBJ2-7; CDR3aa: ASTRLGQGSVEQY
v_gene: TRBV7-9; d_gene: -; abundance: -; j_gene: TRBJ1-1; CDR3aa: ASTLAQGRDTEAF
v_gene: TRBV5-1; d_gene: -; abundance: -; j_gene: TRBJ1-1; CDR3aa: ASSYGGDTEAF
v_gene: TRBV9; d_gene: -; abundance: -; j_gene: TRBJ2-7; CDR3aa: ASSVGDPYEQY
v_gene: TRBV7-6; d_gene: TRBD1; abundance: -; j_gene: TRBJ1-1; CDR3aa: ASSPTGGEAF
v_gene: TRBV11-2; d_gene: -; abundance: -; j_gene: TRBJ1-1; CDR3aa: ASSSRTDREAF
v_gene: TRBV27; d_gene: -; abundance: -; j_gene: TRBJ1-2; CDR3aa: ASSLIYSAGTNYGYT
v_gene: TRBV19; d_gene: -; abundance: -; j_gene: TRBJ2-7; CDR3aa: ASSIWGEGYEQY
v_gene: TRBV27; d_gene: -; abundance: -; j_gene: TRBJ1-5; CDR3aa: ASSHGSNQPQH
v_gene: TRBV9; d_gene: TRBD1; abundance: -; j_gene: TRBJ2-2; CDR3aa: ASSQTGMDTGELF
v_gene: TRBV27; d_gene: -; abundance: -; j_gene: TRBJ2-1; CDR3aa: ASSPPGQEQF
v_gene: TRBV7-9; d_gene: -; abundance: -; j_gene: TRBJ1-5; CDR3aa: ASSFGTQVLSPQH
v_gene: TRBV4-3; d_gene: -; abundance: -; j_gene: TRBJ2-7; CDR3aa: ASSQDWGPNFEQY
v_gene: TRBV6-5; d_gene: TRBD2; abundance: -; j_gene: TRBJ2-1; CDR3aa: ASSFGLAVYNEQF
v_gene: TRBV7-9; d_gene: -; abundance: -; j_gene: TRBJ2-1; CDR3aa: ASSLVQYNEQF
v_gene: TRBV9; d_gene: -; abundance: -; j_gene: TRBJ1-2; CDR3aa: ASSVGEGYT
v_gene: TRBV27; d_gene: -; abundance: -; j_gene: TRBJ1-5; CDR3aa: TSSSTGTYSNQPQH
v_gene: TRBV20-1; d_gene: -; abundance: -; j_gene: TRBJ1-1; CDR3aa: SVEGMTEAF
v_gene: TRBV7-8; d_gene: -; abundance: -; j_gene: TRBJ2-1; CDR3aa: ASSLVTWGEDNEQF
v_gene: TRBV5-6; d_gene: -; abundance: few; j_gene: TRBJ1-1; CDR3aa: ASSFVRPNTEAF
v_gene: TRBV9; d_gene: -; abundance: -; j_gene: TRBJ2-7; CDR3aa: ASSVGQTYSYEQY
v_gene: TRBV27; d_gene: TRBD1; abundance: -; j_gene: TRBJ1-1; CDR3aa: ASSLGSTGAHTEAF
v_gene: TRBV7-9; d_gene: -; abundance: -; j_gene: TRBJ1-5; CDR3aa: ASSLGNQPQH
v_gene: TRBV6-5; d_gene: -; abundance: -; j_gene: TRBJ2-3; CDR3aa: ASRAGNTDTQY
v_gene: TRBV19; d_gene: -; abundance: -; j_gene: TRBJ2-7; CDR3aa: ASSITPGLSYEQY
v_gene: TRBV5-1; d_gene: -; abundance: -; j_gene: TRBJ2-7; CDR3aa: ASSWVTGQIYEQY
v_gene: TRBV9; d_gene: -; abundance: -; j_gene: TRBJ2-1; CDR3aa: ASSPIGGGYEQF